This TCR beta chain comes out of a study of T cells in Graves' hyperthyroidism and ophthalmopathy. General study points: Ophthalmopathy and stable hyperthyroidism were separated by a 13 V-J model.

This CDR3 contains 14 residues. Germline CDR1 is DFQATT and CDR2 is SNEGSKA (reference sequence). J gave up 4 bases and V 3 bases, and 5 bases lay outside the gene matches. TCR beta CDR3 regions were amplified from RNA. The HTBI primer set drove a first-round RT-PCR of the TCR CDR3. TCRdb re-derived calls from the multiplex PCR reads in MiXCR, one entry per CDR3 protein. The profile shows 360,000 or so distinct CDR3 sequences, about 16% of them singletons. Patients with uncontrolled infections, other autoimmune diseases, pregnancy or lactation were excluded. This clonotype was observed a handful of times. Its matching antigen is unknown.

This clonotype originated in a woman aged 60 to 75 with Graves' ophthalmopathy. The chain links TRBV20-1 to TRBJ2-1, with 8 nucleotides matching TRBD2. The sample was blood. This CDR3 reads CSARTLAGYNEQFF. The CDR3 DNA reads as TGCAGTGCTAGGACGCTAGCGGGTTACAATGAGCAGTTCTTC.